The 15 T cell receptor beta chains listed next were all sequenced from one sample in a study of blood T cell repertoires in COVID-19. The repertoire was sequenced with immunoSEQ multiplex PCR; TCRdb's copy has only in-frame clones and lacks some. In the table there are some 97,000 clones, approximately 86% of which are singletons. The sequenced material came from PBMCs or T cells enriched from blood (not recorded which). The receptors stem from a woman aged 45 to 65 who had recovered from COVID-19.

The V call is TRBV5-6, the J call TRBJ2-5; weak D call: TRBD1 (5 bases). The CDR3 covers 16 residues. V gave up 5 bases and J gave up 0 bases, with 17 bases separating them. Looked up from germline, CDR1 is SGHDT and CDR2 is YYEEEE. This CDR3 reads CASSTLGRGNQETQYF. The CDR3, as DNA: TGTGCCAGCAGTACGTTGGGTAGGGGAAACCAAGAGACCCAGTACTTC.

This chain joins TRBV27 and TRBJ2-1, with TRBD2 matching 8 bases. The germline gives CDR1 MNHEY, CDR2 SMNVEV (reference sequence). The CDR3 consists of 15 residues. The trim removed 6 bases at V and 4 bases at J, leaving 8 bases unmatched. The CDR3 DNA reads TGTGCCAGCAGCACCGGGGGGGCGCTTTACAATGAGCAGTTCTTC. Its protein product is CASSTGGALYNEQFF.

The V call is TRBV15, the J call TRBJ2-7; 13 bases are a match to TRBD2. Germline CDR1 LNHNV, CDR2 YYDKDF (reference sequence). V dropped 4 bases and J dropped 3; count of bases not matched to a gene: 15. The length of the CDR3 is 19 residues. CDR3 coding DNA: TGTGCCACCAGCACCTTAACGACTAGCGGGAGGCTGCCGGACTACGAGCAGTACTTC. Translating gives CATSTLTTSGRLPDYEQYF. The full variable domain, with the rest looked up from reference TRBV15 and TRBJ2-7, is DAMVIQNPRYQVTQFGKPVTLSCSQTLNHNVMYWYQQKSSQAPKLLFHYYDKDFNNEADTPDNFQSRRPNTSFCFLDIRSPGLGDTAMYLCATSTLTTSGRLPDYEQYFGPGTRLTVT.

The chain has TRBV6-6 and TRBJ1-2; 8 bases map to TRBD1. With V trimmed by 2 bases and J by 4 bases, 6 bases remained unmatched. The CDR3 totals 15 residues. Germline loops: CDR1 MNHNY, CDR2 SVGAGI (reference sequence). This CDR3 reads CASSYDRGPFYGYTF. The CDR3 DNA reads TGTGCCAGCAGTTACGACAGGGGCCCTTTCTATGGCTACACCTTC.

The V call is TRBV2, the J call TRBJ2-5; the match to TRBD2 covers 13 bases. CDR3 length equals 15 residues. CDR1 is SNHLY and CDR2 is FYNNEI in the germline V gene. Losses at the gene ends were 8 bases for V and 2 bases for J; bases not matched to a gene: 5. The CDR3 protein is CASGGLAGKQETQYF. The CDR3 nucleotides are TGTGCCAGCGGGGGACTAGCGGGGAAACAAGAGACCCAGTACTTC.

The J gene is TRBJ1-5, the V gene TRBV18; possible D gene TRBD1, 5 bases. Germline V lookup: CDR1 KGHSH, CDR2 LQKENI. The ends were cut back, 1 base at V and 4 bases at J, with 14 bases in the middle. This CDR3 is 16 amino acids long. The CDR3 protein is CASSPRLGAGNQPQHF. DNA of the CDR3: TGTGCCAGCTCACCACGCCTGGGCGCAGGGAATCAGCCCCAGCATTTT. The full variable domain, in which reference TRBV18 and TRBJ1-5 provide the parts outside the CDR3, is NAGVMQNPRHLVRRRGQEARLRCSPMKGHSHVYWYRQLPEEGLKFMVYLQKENIIDESGMPKERFSAEFPKEGPSILRIQQVVRGDSAAYFCASSPRLGAGNQPQHFGDGTRLSIL.

The V gene is TRBV12-3 or TRBV12-4, the J gene TRBJ1-1; 9 positions agree with TRBD1. There are 13 residues in the CDR3. V shed 6 bases, J shed 6 bases, and the junction held 5 bases outside the gene matches. CDR3 nucleotide sequence: TGTGCCAGCAGGTGGACAGGGGAGGCTGAAGCTTTCTTT. Encoded protein: CASRWTGEAEAFF.

The rearrangement uses TRBV5-5 and TRBJ2-1, with a possible D match to TRBD2 (5 bases). Germline CDR1 SGHKS, CDR2 YYEKEE (reference sequence). CDR3 length: 15 amino acids. V was shortened by 3 bases and J by 4 bases, with 14 bases between the two germline ends. The CDR3 loop reads CASSSWAGQYNEQFF. The CDR3 region has the DNA TGTGCCAGCAGCTCGTGGGCGGGCCAATACAATGAGCAGTTCTTC.

The gene calls are TRBV7-9 and TRBJ2-1; D ambiguous. The CDR3 spans 13 residues. Deletions cut 2 bases from V and 6 bases from J, with 8 bases between. Germline V gives CDR1 SEHNR, CDR2 FQNEAQ (reference sequence). The DNA for the CDR3 is TGTGCCAGCAGCTTAAATAGCCGCAATGAGCAGTTCTTC. Its protein is CASSLNSRNEQFF.

CDR3 amino acids: CSVGTSGTDTQYF. The DNA for the CDR3 is TGCAGCGTTGGGACTAGCGGCACAGATACGCAGTATTTT. V is TRBV29-1 and J is TRBJ2-3, with TRBD2 matching 9 bases. Germline V gene sequence: CDR1 SQVTM, CDR2 ANQGSEA. This CDR3 comprises 13 residues. Unmatched junction bases numbered 0, after V lost 4 bases and J lost 1 base.

This sequence joins TRBV5-8 and TRBJ2-7; the match to TRBD1 covers 7 bases. Germline V gene data show CDR1 as SGHTS and CDR2 as YDEGEE. This CDR3 has 12 residues. CDR3: CASSLRDSTTVV. The CDR3 nucleotides are TGTGCCAGCAGCTTGCGGGACAGCACTACCGTTGTC.

The chain couples TRBV27 to TRBJ2-5; 10 bases agree with TRBD1. The CDR3 consists of 15 residues. CDR1 and CDR2 (germline): MNHEY, SMNVEV (reference sequence). V was pared by 7 bases and J by 5 bases, with 10 bases of the junction left unmatched. In DNA, the CDR3 is TGTGCCAGCACCTTAAGACAGGGGGCGCGGGAGACCCAGTACTTC. This translates into CASTLRQGARETQYF.

This clone came up once. The chain has TRBV9 and TRBJ2-3; D perhaps matches TRBD2 (5 bases). The germline V gene has CDR1 SGDLS and CDR2 YYNGEE. The CDR3 sequence is 15 residues long. V was clipped by 0 bases and J by 5 bases, with 13 bases between them. The CDR3, as DNA: TGTGCCAGCAGCGTAGAGTGGCTAGCCCGAGATACGCAGTATTTT. It yields the protein CASSVEWLARDTQYF.

The chain has TRBV19 and TRBJ2-7; D remains ambiguous. Trimming took off 3 bases at V and 0 bases at J, with 12 bases between the two ends. The germline V gene encodes CDR1 LNHDA and CDR2 SQIVND (reference sequence). The CDR3 extends over 15 amino acids. For the CDR3, the DNA is TGTGCCAGTAGTATCCAGGCCGTAAGCTCCTACGAGCAGTACTTC. Its protein is CASSIQAVSSYEQYF.

This sequence joins TRBV6-5 and TRBJ1-2; possible D gene TRBD1, 5 bases. In germline, CDR1 is MNHEY, CDR2 SVGAGI. Trimming removed 10 bases from V and 6 bases from J, with 15 bases in between. This CDR3 spans 12 amino acids. CDR3 in DNA: TGTGCCACCTCAGGACACCTCGATGGCTACACCTTC. Residues: CATSGHLDGYTF.